This TCR beta chain was identified in a study of blood T cell repertoires in COVID-19. On the study more broadly: In each case, the material was cDNA or gDNA derived from T cells, B-cell-depleted T cells, or PBMCs.

This CDR3 is built from 15 residues. In germline, CDR1 is LGHDT, CDR2 YNNKEL (reference sequence). Trimming took off 1 base at V and 2 bases at J, with 9 bases between the two ends. The repertoire was sequenced with immunoSEQ multiplex PCR; TCRdb's copy has only in-frame clones and lacks some. The sample carries about 55,000 clones, roughly four fifths recorded once. The chain recombines TRBV3-1 (or the pseudogene TRBV3-2) with TRBJ2-1; D gene uncertain. The clonotype was recovered from a woman aged 55-69 years with acute or convalescent COVID-19. The sequenced material came from peripheral blood. This CDR3 reads CASSQGQVPYNEQFF. Here the CDR3 DNA reads TGTGCCAGCAGCCAAGGTCAGGTCCCCTACAATGAGCAGTTCTTC.